This is a list of T cell receptor beta chains from one sample in a study of shared clonotypes between healthy human individuals. Clones were sequenced by immunoSEQ multiplex PCR, and TCRdb holds only the in-frame ones, with some missing. The data contain around 1.5 million clones, 95% to 99% of them singletons. The source material was naive CD4+ T cells sorted from blood. The receptors come from a man aged 25 to 40 in good health. Both conserved end residues are part of each CDR3. D genes are given only for firm matches. Clone size, where shown, is once, few, many, or a class for clones that have expanded.

TRBJ2-3	-	-	TRBV18	CASSPVLPTDTQYF	TGTGCCAGCTCACCAGTTTTACCCACAGATACGCAGTATTTT
TRBJ1-2	TRBD1	-	TRBV25-1	CASRDRDYGYTF	TGTGCCAGCCGGGACAGGGACTATGGCTACACCTTC
TRBJ2-3	-	once	TRBV19	CASGERRDTQYF	TGTGCCAGTGGGGAGAGGAGAGATACGCAGTATTTT
TRBJ2-1	-	once	TRBV11-2	CASSLNRRNEQFF	TGTGCCAGCAGCTTAAATCGCAGGAATGAGCAGTTCTTC
TRBJ1-2	TRBD1	-	TRBV29-1	CSVATGVYGYTF	TGCAGCGTTGCTACAGGGGTTTATGGCTACACCTTC
TRBJ1-5	-	-	TRBV19	CASSARGSGYSNQPQHF	TGTGCCAGTAGTGCCCGTGGCTCGGGATATAGCAATCAGCCCCAGCATTTT
TRBJ2-3	-	once	TRBV30	CAWNKGPSTDTQYF	TGTGCCTGGAACAAGGGACCGTCCACAGATACGCAGTATTTT
TRBJ1-5	TRBD1	-	TRBV28	CASSRGQGGQPQHF	TGTGCCAGCAGCCGGGGACAGGGGGGTCAGCCCCAGCATTTT
TRBJ2-5	-	-	TRBV11-2	CASSPRGGRSAWETQYF	TGTGCCAGCAGTCCTAGGGGCGGCAGATCGGCGTGGGAGACCCAGTACTTC
TRBJ2-3	TRBD2	-	TRBV7-2	CASSFLAATDTQYF	TGTGCCAGCAGCTTTCTAGCGGCAACAGATACGCAGTATTTT
TRBJ1-1	-	once	TRBV7-6	CASSLVPGGNAEAFF	TGTGCCAGCAGCTTAGTCCCTGGGGGGAACGCTGAAGCTTTCTTT
TRBJ1-5	-	-	TRBV5-6	CASSSRVLRQPQHF	TGTGCCAGCAGCTCCAGGGTCCTACGGCAGCCCCAGCATTTT
TRBJ2-3	TRBD1	-	TRBV9	CASSVRTGADTQYF	TGTGCCAGCAGCGTACGGACAGGGGCAGATACGCAGTATTTT
TRBJ1-2	TRBD1	once	TRBV27	CASSFLVTGGRASGYTF	TGTGCCAGCAGTTTTTTGGTTACAGGGGGCAGGGCGTCAGGCTACACCTTC
TRBJ2-1	-	once	TRBV10-1	CASSSGGNSYNEQFF	TGCGCCAGCAGCTCAGGGGGGAACTCCTACAATGAGCAGTTCTTC
TRBJ1-2	-	-	TRBV5-5	CASSLAVSKPNYGYTF	TGTGCCAGCAGCTTGGCCGTCAGCAAACCTAACTATGGCTACACCTTC
TRBJ2-7	TRBD1	-	TRBV18	CASSPRGGAYEQYF	TGTGCCAGCTCACCAAGAGGGGGCGCGTACGAGCAGTACTTC
TRBJ1-2	TRBD1	-	TRBV7-9	CASSLGTGGSGYTF	TGTGCCAGCAGCCTCGGGACAGGGGGCAGCGGCTACACCTTC
TRBJ2-7	TRBD2	-	TRBV27	CASRMGTSGFTYEQYF	TGTGCCAGCAGGATGGGTACTAGCGGGTTCACCTACGAGCAGTACTTC
TRBJ2-1	-	-	TRBV20-1	CSATHNEQFF	TGCAGTGCCACCCACAATGAGCAGTTCTTC
TRBJ1-4	TRBD1	-	TRBV18	CASSSGTGALNEKLFF	TGTGCCAGCTCATCCGGGACAGGGGCACTTAATGAAAAACTGTTTTTT
TRBJ1-1	-	-	TRBV7-2	CASSLGPGLNTEAFF	TGTGCCAGCAGCTTAGGGCCGGGGTTAAACACTGAAGCTTTCTTT
TRBJ1-2	-	-	TRBV2	CASRARQFYGYTF	TGTGCCAGCAGGGCCCGACAGTTCTATGGCTACACCTTC
TRBJ2-1	-	-	TRBV6-5	CASSSSARFYNEQFF	TGTGCCAGCAGTTCCAGCGCGAGGTTTTACAATGAGCAGTTCTTC
TRBJ2-7	TRBD2	-	TRBV15	CATSRGRGLAGTYEQYF	TGTGCCACCAGCAGAGGGCGAGGACTAGCGGGGACCTACGAGCAGTACTTC
TRBJ2-3	-	-	TRBV10-3	CAISERTSTDTQYF	TGTGCCATCAGTGAGCGAACAAGCACAGATACGCAGTATTTT
TRBJ2-2	TRBD2	-	TRBV7-6	CASSVPTSGRTGELFF	TGTGCCAGCAGCGTACCGACTAGCGGGAGAACCGGGGAGCTGTTTTTT
TRBJ2-3	TRBD1	-	TRBV28	CASSFTGVSDTQYF	TGTGCCAGCAGTTTTACAGGGGTGTCAGATACGCAGTATTTT
TRBJ2-2	-	once	TRBV9	CASSGAVGGTGELFF	TGTGCCAGCAGCGGGGCCGTGGGGGGCACCGGGGAGCTGTTTTTT
TRBJ2-1	-	-	TRBV7-7	CASSLGEFPYNEQFF	TGTGCTAGCAGCTTAGGCGAGTTCCCCTACAATGAGCAGTTCTTC
TRBJ2-7	TRBD2	-	TRBV5-1	CASSASGSSYEQYF	TGCGCCAGCAGCGCTAGCGGAAGCTCCTACGAGCAGTACTTC
TRBJ2-6	-	-	TRBV13	CASSSTGPQGANVLTF	TGTGCCAGCAGCTCCACAGGCCCCCAAGGGGCCAACGTCCTGACTTTC
TRBJ2-2	TRBD2	-	TRBV9	CASSVATGGLAGVETGELFF	TGTGCCAGCAGCGTAGCTACAGGGGGACTAGCGGGAGTGGAGACCGGGGAGCTGTTTTTT
TRBJ2-6	-	-	TRBV10-3	CAISESGGAGANVLTF	TGTGCCATCAGTGAGTCAGGAGGGGCCGGGGCCAACGTCCTGACTTTC
TRBJ2-3	-	-	TRBV2	CASRRSAQKAPDTQYF	TGTGCCAGCAGGCGGTCCGCCCAAAAAGCGCCAGATACGCAGTATTTT
TRBJ2-1	-	-	TRBV4-2	CASSPQFVNEQFF	TGTGCCAGCAGCCCCCAGTTCGTCAATGAGCAGTTCTTC
TRBJ2-7	TRBD2	-	TRBV9	CASSAIAGAYGEQYF	TGTGCCAGCAGCGCGATAGCGGGAGCATACGGCGAGCAGTACTTC
TRBJ2-1	-	-	TRBV7-2	CASSPQQGGNEQFF	TGTGCCAGCAGCCCCCAGCAGGGAGGCAATGAGCAGTTCTTC
TRBJ1-5	-	-	TRBV2	CASSEGNSNQPQHF	TGTGCCAGCAGTGAGGGGAATAGCAATCAGCCCCAGCATTTT
TRBJ1-2	-	-	TRBV7-2	CASSLEVINGYTF	TGTGCCAGCAGCTTAGAAGTCATAAATGGCTACACCTTC
TRBJ1-1	-	-	TRBV6-1	CASSEDAEAFF	TGTGCCAGCAGTGAAGACGCTGAAGCTTTCTTT
TRBJ1-4	-	-	TRBV28	CASSPGRLNEKLFF	TGTGCCAGCAGTCCAGGGCGACTTAATGAAAAACTGTTTTTT
TRBJ1-5	TRBD1	-	TRBV18	CASSPYRGQPQHF	TGTGCCAGCTCACCGTACAGGGGCCAGCCCCAGCATTTT
TRBJ2-7	-	-	TRBV18	CASSPQTLGLGNEQYF	TGTGCCAGCTCACCACAGACACTGGGGCTAGGTAACGAGCAGTACTTC
TRBJ1-2	-	-	TRBV13	CASSLAPLRGYTF	TGTGCCAGCAGCTTAGCTCCTCTGCGGGGCTACACCTTC
TRBJ1-2	-	-	TRBV6-5	CASSLSGTLNYGYTF	TGTGCCAGCAGCCTTTCCGGGACCCTAAACTATGGCTACACCTTC